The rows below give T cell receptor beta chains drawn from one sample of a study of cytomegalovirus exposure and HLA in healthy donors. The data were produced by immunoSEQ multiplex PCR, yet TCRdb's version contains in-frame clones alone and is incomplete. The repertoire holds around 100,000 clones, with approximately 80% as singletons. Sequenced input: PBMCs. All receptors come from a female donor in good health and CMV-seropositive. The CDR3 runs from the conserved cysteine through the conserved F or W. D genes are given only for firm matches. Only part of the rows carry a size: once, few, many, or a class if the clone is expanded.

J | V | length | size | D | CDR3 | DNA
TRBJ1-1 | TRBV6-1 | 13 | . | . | CASSVQMNTEAFF | TGTGCCAGCAGTGTGCAGATGAACACTGAAGCTTTCTTT
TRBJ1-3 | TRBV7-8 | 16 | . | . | CASSLEGAGPGNTIYF | TGTGCCAGCAGCTTAGAAGGAGCAGGGCCTGGAAACACCATATATTTT
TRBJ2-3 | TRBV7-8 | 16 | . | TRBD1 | CASSLDGTGFMDTQYF | TGTGCCAGCAGCTTGGACGGGACAGGGTTCATGGATACGCAGTATTTT
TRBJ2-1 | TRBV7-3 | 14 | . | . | CASSPPGLSNEQFF | TGTGCCAGCAGCCCTCCCGGACTCTCCAATGAGCAGTTCTTC
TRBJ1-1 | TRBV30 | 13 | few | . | CAWSALQGTEAFF | TGTGCCTGGAGTGCCCTACAGGGAACTGAAGCTTTCTTT
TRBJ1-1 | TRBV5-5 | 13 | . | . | CASSIPGNTEAFF | TGTGCCAGCAGTATACCGGGGAACACTGAAGCTTTCTTT
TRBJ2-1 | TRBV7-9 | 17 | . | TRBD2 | CASSQVAGLTNYNEQFF | TGTGCCAGCAGCCAGGTAGCGGGGCTTACTAATTACAATGAGCAGTTCTTC
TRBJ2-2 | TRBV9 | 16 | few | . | CASSVKGELNTGELFF | TGTGCCAGCAGCGTAAAGGGGGAGTTGAACACCGGGGAGCTGTTTTTT
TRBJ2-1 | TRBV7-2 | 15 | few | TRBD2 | CASSLAGGGGNEQFF | TGTGCCAGCAGCTTAGCTGGGGGGGGAGGGAATGAGCAGTTCTTC
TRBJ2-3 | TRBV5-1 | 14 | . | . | CASSSRLGTDTQYF | TGCGCCAGCAGCTCCAGACTCGGGACAGATACGCAGTATTTT
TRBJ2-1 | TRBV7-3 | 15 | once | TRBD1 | CASSLARAGTEEQFF | TGTGCCAGCAGCCTAGCCCGCGCCGGGACAGAGGAGCAGTTCTTC
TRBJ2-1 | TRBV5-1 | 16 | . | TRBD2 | CASSSAGTRGHNEQFF | TGCGCCAGCAGCTCAGCCGGGACTAGGGGCCACAATGAGCAGTTCTTC
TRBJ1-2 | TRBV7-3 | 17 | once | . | CASSLIDEQGTNYGYTF | TGTGCCAGCAGCTTAATTGATGAGCAGGGAACTAACTATGGCTACACCTTC
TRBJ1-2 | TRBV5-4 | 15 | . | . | CASSLGLRNNYGYTF | TGTGCCAGCAGCTTAGGACTTAGGAATAACTATGGCTACACCTTC
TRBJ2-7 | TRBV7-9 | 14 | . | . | CASSLGTASYEQYF | TGTGCCAGCAGCTTAGGGACAGCAAGTTACGAGCAGTACTTC
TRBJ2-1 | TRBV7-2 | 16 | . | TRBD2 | CASSWASGSTGNEQFF | TGTGCCAGCAGCTGGGCTAGCGGGAGCACGGGAAATGAGCAGTTCTTC
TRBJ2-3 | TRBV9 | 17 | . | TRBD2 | CASSPRGGSGGTDTQYF | TGTGCCAGCAGCCCCCGCGGGGGTAGCGGGGGCACAGATACGCAGTATTTT
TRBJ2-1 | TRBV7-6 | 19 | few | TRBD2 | CASSLVGSGGGGSYNEQFF | TGTGCCAGCAGCTTAGTTGGTAGCGGGGGAGGGGGCTCCTACAATGAGCAGTTCTTC
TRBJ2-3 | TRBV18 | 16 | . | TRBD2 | CASSPLPGGQGDTQYF | TGTGCCAGCTCACCCCTCCCGGGAGGTCAAGGAGATACGCAGTATTTT